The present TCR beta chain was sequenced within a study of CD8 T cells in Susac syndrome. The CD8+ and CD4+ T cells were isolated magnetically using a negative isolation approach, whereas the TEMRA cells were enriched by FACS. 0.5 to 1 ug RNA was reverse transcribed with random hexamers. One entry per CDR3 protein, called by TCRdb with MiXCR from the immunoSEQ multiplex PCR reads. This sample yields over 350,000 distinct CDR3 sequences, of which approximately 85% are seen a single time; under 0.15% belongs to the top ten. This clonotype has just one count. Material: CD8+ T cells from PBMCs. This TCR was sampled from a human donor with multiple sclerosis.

DNA for the CDR3: TGCGCCAGCAGCGCCGGACAGTTCGCCTACAATGAGCAGTTCTTC. Translating gives CASSAGQFAYNEQFF. J is TRBJ2-1 and V is TRBV5-1; D may be TRBD1 (6 bases). V dropped 4 bases and J dropped 2 bases, with 13 bases sitting between them. Germline assignment: CDR1 SGHRS and CDR2 YFSETQ. This CDR3 is built from 15 residues.